This T cell receptor (beta chain) was recorded in a study of regulatory T cells in long-lasting Graves disease. Whole-study context: Graves' patients (newly diagnosed) had been on antithyroid drugs under 3 months.

Time point described: newly diagnosed GD, antithyroid drugs for less than 3 months. Extracted PBMC RNA gave rise to the TCR library. The CDR3 sequence is 14 residues long. The V gene's germline CDR1 is SNHLY and CDR2 FYNNEI. V trimming: 8 bases; J trimming: 2 bases; junction bases outside the gene matches: 7. Findings and caveats of the study: Persistent Graves' patients showed a TCR diversity that was lower than that of newly diagnosed ones.

There are many counts of this clonotype. The antigen is not known. Investigators prepared the TCR beta libraries by applying iRepertoire HTBI primers and Arm-PCR of CDR3 regions. MiXCR, run by TCRdb on the multiplex PCR reads, gives a single entry per CDR3 protein. In the table there are 500,000 or so distinct CDR3 sequences, 14% of which are singletons. The sample was also linked to a second study, of T cells in Graves' hyperthyroidism and ophthalmopathy.

The source material was peripheral blood mononuclear cells (PBMCs), sampled at new diagnosis, from a patient treated with antithyroid drugs. V usage is TRBV2 and J usage is TRBJ2-3; 7 nucleotides line up with TRBD1. The TCR sequence derives from a woman aged 50 to 60 with Graves disease. CDR3 coding DNA: TGTGCCAGCGCGCCGGGACAGCACACAGATACGCAGTATTTT. As protein: CASAPGQHTDTQYF.